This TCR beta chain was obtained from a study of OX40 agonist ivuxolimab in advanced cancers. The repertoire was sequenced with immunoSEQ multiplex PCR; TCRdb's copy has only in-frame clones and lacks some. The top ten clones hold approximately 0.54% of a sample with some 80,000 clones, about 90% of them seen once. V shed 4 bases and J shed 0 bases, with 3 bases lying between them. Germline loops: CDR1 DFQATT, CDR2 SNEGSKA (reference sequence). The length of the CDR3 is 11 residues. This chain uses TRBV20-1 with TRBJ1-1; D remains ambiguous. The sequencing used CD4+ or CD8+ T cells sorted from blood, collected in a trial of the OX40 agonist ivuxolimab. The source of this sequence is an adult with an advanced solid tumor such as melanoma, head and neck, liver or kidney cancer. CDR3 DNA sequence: TGCAGTGCTAAGATGAACACTGAAGCTTTCTTT. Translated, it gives CSAKMNTEAFF.